The entry below describes one TCR beta chain. Only in-frame clones appear in the TCRdb table, and some are missing; sequencing was by immunoSEQ multiplex PCR. Of just over 150,000 clones in the sample, 84% were seen once. The sample originates from a study of blood T cell repertoires in COVID-19. Background on the study: Material from acute and convalescent COVID-19 was sourced from the United States, Italy and Spain.

The length of the CDR3 is 15 residues. The junction had 4 bases not matched to a gene; V was cut back by 4 bases and J by 1 base. The germline V gene has CDR1 MGHRA and CDR2 YSYEKL. The TCR comes from a woman in her forties or fifties with acute or convalescent COVID-19. V usage is TRBV4-1 and J usage is TRBJ1-1, with 9 bases matching TRBD1. Input material: peripheral blood. The CDR3 sequence is CASSLRTGENTEAFF. CDR3 nucleotide sequence: TGCGCCAGCAGCCTACGGACAGGGGAGAACACTGAAGCTTTCTTT.